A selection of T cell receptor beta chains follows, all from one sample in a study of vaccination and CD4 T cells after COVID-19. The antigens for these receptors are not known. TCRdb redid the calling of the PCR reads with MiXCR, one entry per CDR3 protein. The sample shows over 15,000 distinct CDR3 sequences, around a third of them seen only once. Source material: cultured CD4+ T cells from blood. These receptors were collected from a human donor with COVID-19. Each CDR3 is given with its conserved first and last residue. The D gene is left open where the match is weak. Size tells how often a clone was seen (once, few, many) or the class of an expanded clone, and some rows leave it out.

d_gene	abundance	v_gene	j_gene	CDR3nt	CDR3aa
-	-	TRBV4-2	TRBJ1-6	TGTGCCAGCAGCCAAGTGCGGCAGTATAATTCACCCCTCCACTTT	CASSQVRQYNSPLHF
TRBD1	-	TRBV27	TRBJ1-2	TGTGCCAGCGGACTCCGGGACAGAGGAATCAACTATGGCTACACCTTC	CASGLRDRGINYGYTF
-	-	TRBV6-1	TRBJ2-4	TGTGCCAGCAGACCTGAGTTTGACATAGCCAAAAACATTCAGTACTTC	CASRPEFDIAKNIQYF
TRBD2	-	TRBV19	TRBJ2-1	TGTGCGAGTAAAGGGCCGGGGGGACCATACAATGAGCAGTTCTTC	CASKGPGGPYNEQFF
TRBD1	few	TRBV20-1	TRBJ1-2	TGCAGTGCTAGAGTAGCCGGGACAGGAAACATTCTCTCTGGCTACACCTTC	CSARVAGTGNILSGYTF
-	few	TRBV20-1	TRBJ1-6	TGCAGTGCTAGAGAGGGGAATTCACCCCTCCACTTT	CSAREGNSPLHF
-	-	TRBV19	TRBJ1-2	TGTGCCAGTACCCGAGGAGGGGCAGGTTACGGCTACACCTTC	CASTRGGAGYGYTF
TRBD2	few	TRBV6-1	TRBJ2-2	TGTGCCAGTAAGCGACTAGCGGGGAGCACCGGGGAGCTGTTTTTT	CASKRLAGSTGELFF
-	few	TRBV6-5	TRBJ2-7	TGTGCCAGCAGTTACCTGGACAGCTCCTACGAGCAGTACTTC	CASSYLDSSYEQYF
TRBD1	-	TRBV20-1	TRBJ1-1	TGCAGTGCTAAACAGGGGGGCGAGGAAGCTTTCTTT	CSAKQGGEEAFF
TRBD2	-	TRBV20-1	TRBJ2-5	TGCAGTGCTAGAGACCGGACTAGCGGGGGGACATTATACCAAGAGACCCAGTACTTC	CSARDRTSGGTLYQETQYF
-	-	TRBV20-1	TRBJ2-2	TGCAGTGCTAGAGACGGGGGCTCATTGAACACCGGGGAGCTGTTTTTT	CSARDGGSLNTGELFF
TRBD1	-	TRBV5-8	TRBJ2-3	TGTGCCAGCAGCTTCGACAGGGGTACAGATACGCAGTATTTT	CASSFDRGTDTQYF
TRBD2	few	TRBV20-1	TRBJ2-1	TGCAGTGCTGCCTCCTCGGGGGGGGTTTCCTACAATGAGCAGTTCTTC	CSAASSGGVSYNEQFF
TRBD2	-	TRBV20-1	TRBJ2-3	TGCAGTGCTAGAGATTCCGGGGGGGCAGATACGCAGTATTTT	CSARDSGGADTQYF
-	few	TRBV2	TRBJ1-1	TGTGCCAGCAGTGAAGTGGCAGTTTCCACTGAAGCTTTCTTT	CASSEVAVSTEAFF
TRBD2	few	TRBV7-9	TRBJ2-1	TGTGCCAGCAGTCATAGCGGGGGGGCCTACAATGAGCAGTTCTTC	CASSHSGGAYNEQFF
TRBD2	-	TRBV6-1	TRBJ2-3	TGTGCCAGCAGTCGAACCGGGACTAGCACTCCAGATACGCAGTATTTT	CASSRTGTSTPDTQYF
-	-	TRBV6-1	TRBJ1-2	TGTGCCAGCAGTAGTGACGGTTTAAGGGGCTACACCTTC	CASSSDGLRGYTF
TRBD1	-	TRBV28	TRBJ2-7	TGTGCCAGCAGTCCGACAGGGACCAAGGGGACCTACGAGCAGTACTTC	CASSPTGTKGTYEQYF
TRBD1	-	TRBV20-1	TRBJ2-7	TGCAGTGCTAACAGGGGGCAGGCCGAGCAGTACTTC	CSANRGQAEQYF
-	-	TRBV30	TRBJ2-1	TGTGCCTGGAGTGACGGTTCCTCCCAGTTCTTC	CAWSDGSSQFF
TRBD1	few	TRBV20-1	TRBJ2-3	TGCAGTGCTAGACCGACAGGGAGAGATACGCAGTATTTT	CSARPTGRDTQYF
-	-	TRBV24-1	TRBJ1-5	TGTGCCACCAGTGAGTCCGGACTTACTAGCAATCAGCCCCAGCATTTT	CATSESGLTSNQPQHF
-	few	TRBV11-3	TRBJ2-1	TGTGCCAGCAGCCCAACGGGGCCAGGCAGGGACAATGAGCAGTTCTTC	CASSPTGPGRDNEQFF
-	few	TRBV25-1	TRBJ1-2	TGTGCCAGCAGGCTAGGGGGGGGCTATGGCTACACCTTC	CASRLGGGYGYTF
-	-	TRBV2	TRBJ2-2	TGTGCCAGCAGTGATTATACAGCTACCGGGGAGCTGTTTTTT	CASSDYTATGELFF
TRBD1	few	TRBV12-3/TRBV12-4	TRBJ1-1	TGTGCCAGCAGTTTAGGGGGACAGGCGAACACTGAAGCTTTCTTT	CASSLGGQANTEAFF
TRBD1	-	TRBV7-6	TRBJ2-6	TGTGCCAGCAGCCCAGGACAGGGGCCAAGCTCTGGGGCCAACGTCCTGACTTTC	CASSPGQGPSSGANVLTF
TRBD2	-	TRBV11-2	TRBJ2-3	TGTGCCAGCAGCTTCACCGGGACTAGCGGGGCGAACACAGATACGCAGTATTTT	CASSFTGTSGANTDTQYF
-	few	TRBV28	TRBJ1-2	TGTGCCAGCAGTTTATCCAGGGTTAACTATGGCTACACCTTC	CASSLSRVNYGYTF
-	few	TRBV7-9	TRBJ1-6	TGTGCCAGCAGCCACCGGGACGCGAGGTCACCCCTCCACTTT	CASSHRDARSPLHF
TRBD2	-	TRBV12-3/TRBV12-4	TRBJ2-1	TGTGCCAGCAGTTTTACTAGCGGGGGGGCGACTGAGCAGTTCTTC	CASSFTSGGATEQFF
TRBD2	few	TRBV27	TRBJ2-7	TGTGCCAGCAGTTTACTTCTAGCGGGGTCCTACGAGCAGTACTTC	CASSLLLAGSYEQYF
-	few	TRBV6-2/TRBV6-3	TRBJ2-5	TGTGCCAGCAGTTACTTGGGTCAAGAGACCCAGTACTTC	CASSYLGQETQYF
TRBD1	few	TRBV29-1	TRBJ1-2	TGCAGCGCAATTCCGGGACAGGGGACTACTACTAACTATGGCTACACCTTC	CSAIPGQGTTTNYGYTF
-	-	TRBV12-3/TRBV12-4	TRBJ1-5	TGTGCCAGCACTAGGGTCGATCAGCCCCAGCATTTT	CASTRVDQPQHF
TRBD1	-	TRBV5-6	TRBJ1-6	TGTGCCAGCAGCTTGGGGACAGGGTTCGCTAATTCACCCCTCCACTTT	CASSLGTGFANSPLHF
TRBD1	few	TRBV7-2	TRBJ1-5	TGTGCCAGCAGCTCCGACAGGGTAGGTCAGCCCCAGCATTTT	CASSSDRVGQPQHF
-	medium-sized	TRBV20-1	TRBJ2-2	TGCAGTGCTAGAGATCGAATCGGTAACACCGGGGAGCTGTTTTTT	CSARDRIGNTGELFF
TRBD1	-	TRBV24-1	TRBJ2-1	TGTGCCACCAGTGATCCTCAACCCGGGACAGTCAAAAACAATGAGCAGTTCTTC	CATSDPQPGTVKNNEQFF
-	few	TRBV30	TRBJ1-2	TGTGCCTGGAGGACGTTTGGCTACACCTTC	CAWRTFGYTF
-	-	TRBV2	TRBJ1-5	TGTGCCAGCAGTGAGCTCACAGCCACGAACCATCAGCCCCAGCATTTT	CASSELTATNHQPQHF
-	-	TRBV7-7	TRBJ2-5	TGTGCTAGCAGCCCCCGGACAGGGAGGGCCGGAGAGACCCAGTACTTC	CASSPRTGRAGETQYF
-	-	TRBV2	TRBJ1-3	TGTGCCAGCAGGGACAGCCTCTCTGGAAACACCATATATTTT	CASRDSLSGNTIYF
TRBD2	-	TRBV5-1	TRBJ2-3	TGCGCCAGCAGCTTGGAGGGACTACCCCGGGGGAGGGATACGCAGTATTTT	CASSLEGLPRGRDTQYF
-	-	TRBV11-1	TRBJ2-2	TGTGCCAGCAGCTTAATGGGGGCCGGGGAGCTGTTTTTT	CASSLMGAGELFF
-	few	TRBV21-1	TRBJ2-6	TGTGCCAGCAGCAACAGAAGACCTGGGGCCAACGTCCTGACTTTC	CASSNRRPGANVLTF